Here is one T cell receptor beta chain with its context. The antigen remains unidentified. 13 Jbeta primers and 60 Vbeta primers were used for the PCR. Assay used: immunoSEQ multiplex PCR; TCRdb lists only in-frame clones, some missing. In the table there are under 150,000 clones, more than 75% of which are singletons. The data originate from a study of cytomegalovirus exposure and HLA in healthy donors. The junction had 3 bases not matched to a gene; V was cut back by 2 bases and J by 4 bases. CDR3 size: 15 residues. Germline V gene data show CDR1 as ENHRY and CDR2 as SYGVKD. Findings and caveats of the study: A later analysis reportedly identified an Asian-associated ancestry cluster as carrying fewer N-insertions than the roughly 670-donor mean.

The sample comprised PBMCs. This sequence joins TRBV10-3 and TRBJ2-1; 9 nucleotides agree with TRBD2. This TCR was recovered from a woman aged 40 to 49 in good health and CMV-seropositive. The DNA of the CDR3 is TGTGCCATCAGTGAGGATCTAGCGGGATACAATGAGCAGTTCTTC. This translates into CAISEDLAGYNEQFF.